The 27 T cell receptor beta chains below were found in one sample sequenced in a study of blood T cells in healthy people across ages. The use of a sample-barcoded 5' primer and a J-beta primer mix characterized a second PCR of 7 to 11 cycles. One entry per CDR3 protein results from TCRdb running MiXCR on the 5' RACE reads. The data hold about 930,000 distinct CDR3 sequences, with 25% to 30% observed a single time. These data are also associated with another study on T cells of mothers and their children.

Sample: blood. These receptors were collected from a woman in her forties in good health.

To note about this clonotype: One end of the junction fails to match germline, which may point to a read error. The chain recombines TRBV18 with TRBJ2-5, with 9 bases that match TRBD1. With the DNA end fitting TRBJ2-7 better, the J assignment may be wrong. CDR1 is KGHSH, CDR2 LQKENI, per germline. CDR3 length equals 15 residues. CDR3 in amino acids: CASPPGTGFGYEQYF. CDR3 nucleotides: TGTGCCAGCCCACCCGGGACAGGGTTCGGGTACGAGCAGTACTTC.

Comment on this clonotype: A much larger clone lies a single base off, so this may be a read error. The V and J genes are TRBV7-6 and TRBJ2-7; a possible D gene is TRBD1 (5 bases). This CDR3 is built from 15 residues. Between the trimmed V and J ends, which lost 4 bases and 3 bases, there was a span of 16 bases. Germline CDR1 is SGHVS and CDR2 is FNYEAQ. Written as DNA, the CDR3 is TGTGCCAGCAGCTCGAATAGCAGGGCACACTACGAGCAGTACTTC. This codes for CASSSNSRAHYEQYF. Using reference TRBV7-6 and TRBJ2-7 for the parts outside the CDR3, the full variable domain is GAGVSQSPRYKVTKRGQDVALRCDPISGHVSLYWYRQALGQGPEFLTYFNYEAQQDKSGLPNDRFSAERPEGSISTLTIQRTEQRDSAMYRCASSSNSRAHYEQYFGPGTRLTVT.

The CDR3 region has the DNA TGCAGTGTGTGGACACAGTCCTCTGGAAACACCATATATTTT. It is translated as CSVWTQSSGNTIYF. The genes are TRBV29-1 and TRBJ1-3; D is perhaps TRBD1 (5 bases). The CDR3 covers 14 residues. Per germline, CDR1 SQVTM and CDR2 ANQGSEA.

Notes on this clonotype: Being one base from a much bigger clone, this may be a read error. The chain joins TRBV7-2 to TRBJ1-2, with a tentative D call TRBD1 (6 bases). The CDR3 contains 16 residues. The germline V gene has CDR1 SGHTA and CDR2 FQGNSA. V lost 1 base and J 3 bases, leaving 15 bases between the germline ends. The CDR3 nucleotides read TGTGCCAGCAGCTTAGACGGGGGGCGGGTCGACTATGGCTACACCTTC. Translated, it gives CASSLDGGRVDYGYTF. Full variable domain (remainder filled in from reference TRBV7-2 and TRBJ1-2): GAGVSQSPSNKVTEKGKDVELRCDPISGHTALYWYRQSLGQGLEFLIYFQGNSAPDKSGLPSDRFSAERTGGSVSTLTIQRTQQEDSAVYLCASSLDGGRVDYGYTFGSGTRLTVV.

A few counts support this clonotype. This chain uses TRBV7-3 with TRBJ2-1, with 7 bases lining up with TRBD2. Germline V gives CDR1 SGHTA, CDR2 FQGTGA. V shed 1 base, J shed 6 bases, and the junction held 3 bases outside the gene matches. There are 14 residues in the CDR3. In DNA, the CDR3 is TGTGCCAGCAGCTTAATGGGGGGGGGCAATGAGCAGTTCTTC. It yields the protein CASSLMGGGNEQFF. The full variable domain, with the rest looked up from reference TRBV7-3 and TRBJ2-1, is GAGVSQTPSNKVTEKGKYVELRCDPISGHTALYWYRQSLGQGPEFLIYFQGTGAADDSGLPNDRFFAVRPEGSVSTLKIQRTERGDSAVYLCASSLMGGGNEQFFGPGTRLTVL.

CDR3 in DNA: TGTGCCAGCAGCGTAGGTAGGGGGGGGCACTACAATGAGCAGTACTTC. Protein sequence: CASSVGRGGHYNEQYF. The chain is built from TRBV9 and TRBJ2-4; D is perhaps TRBD2 (7 bases). V was pared by 0 bases and J by 13 bases, with 23 bases between. The CDR3 has 16 residues. The germline V gene encodes CDR1 SGDLS and CDR2 YYNGEE. The whole variable domain, remainder taken from reference TRBV9 and TRBJ2-4, is DSGVTQTPKHLITATGQRVTLRCSPRSGDLSVYWYQQSLDQGLQFLIQYYNGEERAKGNILERFSAQQFPDLHSELNLSSLELGDSALYFCASSVGRGGHYNEQYFGAGTRLSVL.

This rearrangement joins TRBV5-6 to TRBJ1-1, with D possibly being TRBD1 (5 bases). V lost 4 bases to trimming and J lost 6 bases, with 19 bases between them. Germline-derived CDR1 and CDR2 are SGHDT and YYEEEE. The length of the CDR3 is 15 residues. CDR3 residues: CASSPIRDPRAEAFF. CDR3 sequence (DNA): TGTGCCAGCAGCCCCATCCGGGACCCTAGGGCTGAAGCTTTCTTT.

CDR3 in DNA: TGTGCCAGCAGCCGTACTCAGGGTGGCCTTGAAAAACTGTTTTTT. It encodes CASSRTQGGLEKLFF. The chain links TRBV3-1 to TRBJ1-4; D may be TRBD1 (5 bases). Germline V CDR1 and CDR2: LGHDT, YNNKEL (reference sequence). The CDR3 spans 15 residues. The V end was cut by 4 bases, the J end by 7 bases, with 16 bases between.

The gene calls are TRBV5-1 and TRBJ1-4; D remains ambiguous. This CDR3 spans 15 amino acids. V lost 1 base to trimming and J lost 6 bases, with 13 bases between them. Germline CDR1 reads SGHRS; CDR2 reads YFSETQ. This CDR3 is CASSLLTRRDEKLFF. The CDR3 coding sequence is TGCGCCAGCAGCTTGCTTACACGGAGAGATGAAAAACTGTTTTTT.

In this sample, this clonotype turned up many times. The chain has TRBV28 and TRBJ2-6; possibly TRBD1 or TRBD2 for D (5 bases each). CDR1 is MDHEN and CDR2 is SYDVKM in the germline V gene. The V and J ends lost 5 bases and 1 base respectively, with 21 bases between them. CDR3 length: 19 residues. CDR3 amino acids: CASSPPGAGSGSGANVLTF. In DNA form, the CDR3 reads TGTGCCAGCAGTCCCCCCGGCGCAGGGTCGGGGTCTGGGGCCAACGTCCTGACTTTC.

The CDR3 region is CASKAGGPSNEQFF. CDR3 coding DNA: TGTGCCAGCAAGGCGGGGGGGCCGTCCAATGAGCAGTTCTTC. V and J are TRBV6-5 and TRBJ2-1, with 9 bases lining up with TRBD2. J was trimmed by 6 bases and V by 7 bases; bases with no gene match: 7. Germline V CDR1 and CDR2: MNHEY, SVGAGI. The CDR3 loop spans 14 amino acids.

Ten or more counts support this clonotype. For the CDR3, the DNA is TGTGCCAGCAGCTATTCTAGCGAGACCCAGTACTTC. It translates to CASSYSSETQYF. The rearrangement links TRBV7-8 to TRBJ2-5, with D perhaps TRBD2 (5 bases). The CDR3 spans 12 residues. Germline V gives CDR1 SGHVS, CDR2 FQNEAQ. V dropped 4 bases and J dropped 5 bases, with 8 bases sitting between them. Filled out from reference TRBV7-8 and TRBJ2-5, the complete variable domain reads GAGVSQSPRYKVAKRGQDVALRCDPISGHVSLFWYQQALGQGPEFLTYFQNEAQLDKSGLPSDRFFAERPEGSVSTLKIQRTQQEDSAVYLCASSYSSETQYFGPGTRLLVL.

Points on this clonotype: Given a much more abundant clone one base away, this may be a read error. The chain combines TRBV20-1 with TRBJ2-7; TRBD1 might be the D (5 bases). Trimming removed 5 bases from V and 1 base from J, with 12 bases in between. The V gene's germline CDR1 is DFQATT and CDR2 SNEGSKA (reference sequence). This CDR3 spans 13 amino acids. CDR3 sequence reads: CSAVDYRSYEQYF. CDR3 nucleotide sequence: TGCAGTGCTGTCGATTACAGGTCCTACGAGCAGTACTTC.

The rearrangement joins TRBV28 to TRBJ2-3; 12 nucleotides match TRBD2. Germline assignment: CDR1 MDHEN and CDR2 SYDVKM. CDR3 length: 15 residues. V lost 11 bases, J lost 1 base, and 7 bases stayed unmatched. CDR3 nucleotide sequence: TGTGCCGCTAGCGGGGGGGGCATTGGCACAGATACGCAGTATTTT. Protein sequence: CAASGGGIGTDTQYF.

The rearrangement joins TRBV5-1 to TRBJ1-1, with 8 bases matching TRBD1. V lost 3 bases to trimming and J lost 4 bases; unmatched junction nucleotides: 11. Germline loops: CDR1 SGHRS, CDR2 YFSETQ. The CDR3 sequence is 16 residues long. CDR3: CASSSDPRTGTTEAFF. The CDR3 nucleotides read TGCGCCAGCAGCTCGGACCCCAGGACAGGGACCACTGAAGCTTTCTTT. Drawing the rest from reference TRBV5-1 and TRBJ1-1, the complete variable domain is KAGVTQTPRYLIKTRGQQVTLSCSPISGHRSVSWYQQTPGQGLQFLFEYFSETQRNKGNFPGRFSGRQFSNSRSEMNVSTLELGDSALYLCASSSDPRTGTTEAFFGQGTRLTVV.

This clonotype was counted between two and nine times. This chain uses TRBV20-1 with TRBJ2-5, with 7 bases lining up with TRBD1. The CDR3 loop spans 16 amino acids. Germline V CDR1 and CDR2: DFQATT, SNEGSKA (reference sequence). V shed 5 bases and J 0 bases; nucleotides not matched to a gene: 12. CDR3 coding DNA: TGCAGTGCTTTCGCCGCTGAGGGGGCGTACCAAGAGACCCAGTACTTC. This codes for CSAFAAEGAYQETQYF.

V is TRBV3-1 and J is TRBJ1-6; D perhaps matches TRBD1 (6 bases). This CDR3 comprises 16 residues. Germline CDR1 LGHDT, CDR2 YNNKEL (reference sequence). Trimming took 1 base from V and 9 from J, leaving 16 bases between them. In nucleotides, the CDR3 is TGTGCCAGCAGCCAAGGGGTCGGCAGGGGAAGTTCACCCCTCCACTTT. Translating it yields CASSQGVGRGSSPLHF. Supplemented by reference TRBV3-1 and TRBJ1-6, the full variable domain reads DTAVSQTPKYLVTQMGNDKSIKCEQNLGHDTMYWYKQDSKKFLKIMFSYNNKELIINETVPNRFSPKSPDKAHLNLHINSLELGDSAVYFCASSQGVGRGSSPLHFGNGTRLTVT.

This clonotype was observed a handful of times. DNA for the CDR3: TGCAGTGCTAGGGGTATTGGACTAGCGGGAGGCTCCTACGAGCAGTACTTC. This gives the protein CSARGIGLAGGSYEQYF. The chain uses TRBV20-1 and TRBJ2-7; TRBD2 matches at 14 bases. The CDR3 has 17 residues. The V and J ends lost 3 bases and 0 bases, in that order; junction bases with no gene match: 7. Looked up from germline, CDR1 is DFQATT and CDR2 is SNEGSKA (reference sequence).

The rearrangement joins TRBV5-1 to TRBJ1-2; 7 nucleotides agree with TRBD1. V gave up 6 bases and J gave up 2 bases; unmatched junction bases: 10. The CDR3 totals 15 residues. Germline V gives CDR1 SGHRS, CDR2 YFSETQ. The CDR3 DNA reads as TGCGCCAGCACCGTCGGACCGGGACAGAACTATGGCTACACCTTC. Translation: CASTVGPGQNYGYTF.

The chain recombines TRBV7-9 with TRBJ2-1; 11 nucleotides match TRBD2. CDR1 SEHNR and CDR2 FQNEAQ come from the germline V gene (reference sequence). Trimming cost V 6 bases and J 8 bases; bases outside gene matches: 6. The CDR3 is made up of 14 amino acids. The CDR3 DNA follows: TGTGCCAGCAGACATGGGACTAGCGGCGATGAGCAGTTCTTC. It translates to CASRHGTSGDEQFF.

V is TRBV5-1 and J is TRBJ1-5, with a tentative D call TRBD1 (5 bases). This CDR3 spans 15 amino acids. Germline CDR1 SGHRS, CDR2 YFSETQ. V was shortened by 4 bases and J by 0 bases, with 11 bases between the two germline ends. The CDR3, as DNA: TGCGCCAGCAGCCAAAACGGGGGTAGCAATCAGCCCCAGCATTTT. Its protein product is CASSQNGGSNQPQHF.

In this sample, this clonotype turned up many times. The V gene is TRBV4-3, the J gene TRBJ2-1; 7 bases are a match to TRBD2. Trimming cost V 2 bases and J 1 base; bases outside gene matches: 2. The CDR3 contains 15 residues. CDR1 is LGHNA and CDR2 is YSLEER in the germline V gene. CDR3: CASSQQGGSYNEQFF. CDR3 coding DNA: TGCGCCAGCAGCCAACAGGGAGGGTCCTACAATGAGCAGTTCTTC.

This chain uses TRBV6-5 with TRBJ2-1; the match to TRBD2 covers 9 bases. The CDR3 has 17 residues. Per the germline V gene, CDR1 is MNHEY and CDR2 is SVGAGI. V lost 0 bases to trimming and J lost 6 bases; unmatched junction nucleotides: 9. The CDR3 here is CASSYSGRSGGLNEQFF. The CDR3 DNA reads TGTGCCAGCAGTTACTCGGGTCGGAGCGGGGGGCTCAATGAGCAGTTCTTC.

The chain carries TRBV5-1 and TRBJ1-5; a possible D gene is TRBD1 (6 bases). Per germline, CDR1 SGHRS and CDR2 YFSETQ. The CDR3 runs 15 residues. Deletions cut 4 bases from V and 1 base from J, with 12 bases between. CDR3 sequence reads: CASSKDTGSNQPQHF. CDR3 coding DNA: TGCGCCAGCAGCAAGGACACAGGGAGCAATCAGCCCCAGCATTTT. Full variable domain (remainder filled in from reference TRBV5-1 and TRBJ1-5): KAGVTQTPRYLIKTRGQQVTLSCSPISGHRSVSWYQQTPGQGLQFLFEYFSETQRNKGNFPGRFSGRQFSNSRSEMNVSTLELGDSALYLCASSKDTGSNQPQHFGDGTRLSIL.

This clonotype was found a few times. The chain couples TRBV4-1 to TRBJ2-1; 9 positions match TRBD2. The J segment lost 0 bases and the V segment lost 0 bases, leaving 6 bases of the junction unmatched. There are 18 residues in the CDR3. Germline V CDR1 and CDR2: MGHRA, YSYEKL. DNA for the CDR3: TGCGCCAGCAGCCAAGATGAGCGGGGGGCGAGCTCCTACAATGAGCAGTTCTTC. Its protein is CASSQDERGASSYNEQFF.

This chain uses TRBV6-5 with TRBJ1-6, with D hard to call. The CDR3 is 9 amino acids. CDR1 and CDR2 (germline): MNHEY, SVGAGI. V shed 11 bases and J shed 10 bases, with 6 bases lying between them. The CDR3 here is CAAGSPLHF. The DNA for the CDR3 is TGTGCCGCGGGGTCACCCCTCCACTTT.

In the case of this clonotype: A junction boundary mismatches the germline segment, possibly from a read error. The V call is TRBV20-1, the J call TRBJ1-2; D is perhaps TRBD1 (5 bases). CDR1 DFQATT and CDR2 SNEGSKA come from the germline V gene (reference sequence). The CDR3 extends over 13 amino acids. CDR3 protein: CSARQGSGYGCIF. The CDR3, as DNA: TGCAGTGCTAGACAGGGTTCGGGCTATGGCTGCATCTTC.